This T cell receptor (beta chain) was sequenced for a study of OX40 agonist ivuxolimab in advanced cancers. Study-wide background: Participants, 65% to 85% male, averaged approximately 60 years of age, ranging from roughly 23 to 80. The study, taken as a whole, reports: The authors also found low normalized T-cell clonal expansion in some nonresponders.

This clone was detected once. What it recognizes is unknown. Different DNA sequences within this sample yield the same CDR3. Some clones are missing from TCRdb's copy, which holds only in-frame ones; the method was immunoSEQ multiplex PCR. The data contain roughly 97,000 clones, about 86% of them seen just once; the ten biggest clones take up around 5.2%. The TCR originated in an adult with an advanced solid tumor such as melanoma, head and neck, liver or kidney cancer. Material: CD4+ or CD8+ T cells sorted from blood, obtained in a trial of the OX40 agonist ivuxolimab.

The CDR3 loop reads CASSQVAGGTEAFF. The DNA for the CDR3 is TGCGCCAGCAGCCAAGTAGCAGGAGGCACTGAAGCTTTCTTT. This sequence joins TRBV4-1 and TRBJ1-1, with D uncertain. This CDR3 contains 14 residues. From germline, CDR1 is MGHRA and CDR2 YSYEKL. V lost 1 base and J lost 4, with 10 bases in between.